This entry lists 5 T cell receptor beta chains sequenced from one sample in a study of blood T cell repertoires in COVID-19. The repertoire was sequenced with immunoSEQ multiplex PCR; TCRdb's copy has only in-frame clones and lacks some. The sample has around 220,000 clones; 65% to 85% are singletons. Sequencing was done on a sample of peripheral blood. The source of these receptors is a woman in her forties with active or convalescent COVID-19.

The chain couples TRBV29-1 to TRBJ1-2, with TRBD1 matching over 11 bases. Germline values: CDR1 SQVTM, CDR2 ANQGSEA. Trimming took 7 bases from V and 11 from J; bases not matched to a gene: 6. CDR3 length: 11 residues. CDR3 residues: CSAGQGARYTF. The CDR3 region has the DNA TGCAGCGCCGGACAGGGGGCGCGATACACCTTC.

This clone was picked up one time. The chain joins TRBV7-6 to TRBJ1-5; D is ambiguous. This CDR3 contains 15 residues. V dropped 1 base and J dropped 3 bases, with 10 bases sitting between them. Germline V gene data show CDR1 as SGHVS and CDR2 as FNYEAQ. CDR3 loop: CASSLDTGFNQPQHF. CDR3 coding DNA: TGTGCCAGCAGCTTAGATACGGGGTTCAATCAGCCCCAGCATTTT.

V usage is TRBV6-1 and J usage is TRBJ2-5; 7 bases line up with TRBD2. CDR1 is MNHNS and CDR2 is SASEGT in the germline V gene. This CDR3 comprises 14 residues. V was clipped by 0 bases and J by 5 bases; unmatched bases: 3. CDR3 loop: CASSEAGGWETQYF. The CDR3, as DNA: TGTGCCAGCAGTGAAGCGGGGGGGTGGGAGACCCAGTACTTC.

The V and J genes are TRBV5-1 and TRBJ1-1; D is undetermined. V lost 0 bases to trimming and J lost 5 bases, with 11 bases between them. Germline lookup yields CDR1 SGHRS and CDR2 YFSETQ. The CDR3 has 14 residues. The CDR3 DNA follows: TGCGCCAGCAGCTTGGGAAGGAGTAATACTGAAGCTTTCTTT. Protein product: CASSLGRSNTEAFF.

The rearrangement uses TRBV10-3 and TRBJ1-5; possible D gene TRBD1, 5 bases. Trimming cost V 4 bases and J 5 bases, with 15 bases left between them. CDR3 length: 15 residues. Germline V gene lookup returns CDR1 ENHRY and CDR2 SYGVKD. The CDR3 coding sequence is TGTGCCATCAGTGGGAGGGGTCTGGGTTATCAGCCCCAGCATTTT. This translates into CAISGRGLGYQPQHF.